What follows is one TCR beta chain and its context. The antigen is not known. V lost 6 bases, J lost 2 bases, and 15 bases lay in between. This CDR3 is built from 15 residues. Germline assignment: CDR1 LNHNV and CDR2 YYDKDF (reference sequence). These data come from a study of siplizumab effects on memory and regulatory T cells. Every sample had approximately 97,000 of its TCR templates assayed. The assay was immunoSEQ multiplex PCR, and TCRdb's table has in-frame clones only and misses some. The table lists about 100,000 clones, roughly 94% of them singletons, with under 0.65% in the top ten. The study, taken as a whole, reports: Roughly 80-97% of proliferating CD4+ or CD8+ clones defied assignment to a naive or memory phenotype. Just a small share of alloreactive clones was traced back to unstimulated subsets. Greater diversity than memory cells seemed evident in naive T cells, which also appeared to be major alloresponse contributors.

The TCR originated in a human donor in good health. Material: Tregs sorted from blood. J is TRBJ2-3 and V is TRBV15, with D unresolved. The CDR3 DNA reads as TGTGCCACCAGGAGCGCCCCCGGATTCACAGATACGCAGTATTTT. Translated: CATRSAPGFTDTQYF.